The 3 T cell receptor beta chains listed next were all sequenced from one sample in a study of Graves' ophthalmopathy and Graves' hyperthyroidism. RNA served as the template for amplifying TCR beta CDR3 regions. An initial RT-PCR round employing HTBI primers preceded a second-round multiplex PCR. TCRdb re-analysed the multiplex PCR reads in MiXCR, keeping a single row per CDR3 protein. The sample contains around 400,000 distinct CDR3 sequences, around a fifth of which appear only once. The sequenced sample was peripheral blood. The receptor source for this set is a woman younger than 30 with stable Graves' hyperthyroidism.

The rearrangement links TRBV27 to TRBJ2-5, with D possibly TRBD2 on 5 matching bases. The germline V gene encodes CDR1 MNHEY and CDR2 SMNVEV (reference sequence). The V end was cut by 4 bases, the J end by 2 bases, with 11 bases between. This CDR3 has 14 residues. DNA of the CDR3: TGTGCCAGCAGTTCCCCGGAGCGGCAAGAGACCCAGTACTTC. Protein: CASSSPERQETQYF.

The chain combines TRBV6-1 with TRBJ1-1; D not certain. Germline CDR1 MNHNS, CDR2 SASEGT. This CDR3 is 14 amino acids long. V was trimmed by 3 bases and J by 1 base, leaving 9 bases between them. The CDR3 spells CASSEVPGNTEAFF. The CDR3 coding sequence is TGTGCCAGCAGTGAGGTCCCGGGGAACACTGAAGCTTTCTTT.

This clonotype was seen repeatedly, ten times or more. The rearrangement uses TRBV7-2 and TRBJ1-5, with D maybe TRBD1 (5 bases). Germline values: CDR1 SGHTA, CDR2 FQGNSA. The length of the CDR3 is 19 residues. Trimming left V 5 bases short and J 0 bases short, with 23 bases between. CDR3 DNA: TGTGCCAGCAGCCCGTTTTACTCGGGACGGAGTCATAGCAATCAGCCCCAGCATTTT. Amino acid sequence: CASSPFYSGRSHSNQPQHF.